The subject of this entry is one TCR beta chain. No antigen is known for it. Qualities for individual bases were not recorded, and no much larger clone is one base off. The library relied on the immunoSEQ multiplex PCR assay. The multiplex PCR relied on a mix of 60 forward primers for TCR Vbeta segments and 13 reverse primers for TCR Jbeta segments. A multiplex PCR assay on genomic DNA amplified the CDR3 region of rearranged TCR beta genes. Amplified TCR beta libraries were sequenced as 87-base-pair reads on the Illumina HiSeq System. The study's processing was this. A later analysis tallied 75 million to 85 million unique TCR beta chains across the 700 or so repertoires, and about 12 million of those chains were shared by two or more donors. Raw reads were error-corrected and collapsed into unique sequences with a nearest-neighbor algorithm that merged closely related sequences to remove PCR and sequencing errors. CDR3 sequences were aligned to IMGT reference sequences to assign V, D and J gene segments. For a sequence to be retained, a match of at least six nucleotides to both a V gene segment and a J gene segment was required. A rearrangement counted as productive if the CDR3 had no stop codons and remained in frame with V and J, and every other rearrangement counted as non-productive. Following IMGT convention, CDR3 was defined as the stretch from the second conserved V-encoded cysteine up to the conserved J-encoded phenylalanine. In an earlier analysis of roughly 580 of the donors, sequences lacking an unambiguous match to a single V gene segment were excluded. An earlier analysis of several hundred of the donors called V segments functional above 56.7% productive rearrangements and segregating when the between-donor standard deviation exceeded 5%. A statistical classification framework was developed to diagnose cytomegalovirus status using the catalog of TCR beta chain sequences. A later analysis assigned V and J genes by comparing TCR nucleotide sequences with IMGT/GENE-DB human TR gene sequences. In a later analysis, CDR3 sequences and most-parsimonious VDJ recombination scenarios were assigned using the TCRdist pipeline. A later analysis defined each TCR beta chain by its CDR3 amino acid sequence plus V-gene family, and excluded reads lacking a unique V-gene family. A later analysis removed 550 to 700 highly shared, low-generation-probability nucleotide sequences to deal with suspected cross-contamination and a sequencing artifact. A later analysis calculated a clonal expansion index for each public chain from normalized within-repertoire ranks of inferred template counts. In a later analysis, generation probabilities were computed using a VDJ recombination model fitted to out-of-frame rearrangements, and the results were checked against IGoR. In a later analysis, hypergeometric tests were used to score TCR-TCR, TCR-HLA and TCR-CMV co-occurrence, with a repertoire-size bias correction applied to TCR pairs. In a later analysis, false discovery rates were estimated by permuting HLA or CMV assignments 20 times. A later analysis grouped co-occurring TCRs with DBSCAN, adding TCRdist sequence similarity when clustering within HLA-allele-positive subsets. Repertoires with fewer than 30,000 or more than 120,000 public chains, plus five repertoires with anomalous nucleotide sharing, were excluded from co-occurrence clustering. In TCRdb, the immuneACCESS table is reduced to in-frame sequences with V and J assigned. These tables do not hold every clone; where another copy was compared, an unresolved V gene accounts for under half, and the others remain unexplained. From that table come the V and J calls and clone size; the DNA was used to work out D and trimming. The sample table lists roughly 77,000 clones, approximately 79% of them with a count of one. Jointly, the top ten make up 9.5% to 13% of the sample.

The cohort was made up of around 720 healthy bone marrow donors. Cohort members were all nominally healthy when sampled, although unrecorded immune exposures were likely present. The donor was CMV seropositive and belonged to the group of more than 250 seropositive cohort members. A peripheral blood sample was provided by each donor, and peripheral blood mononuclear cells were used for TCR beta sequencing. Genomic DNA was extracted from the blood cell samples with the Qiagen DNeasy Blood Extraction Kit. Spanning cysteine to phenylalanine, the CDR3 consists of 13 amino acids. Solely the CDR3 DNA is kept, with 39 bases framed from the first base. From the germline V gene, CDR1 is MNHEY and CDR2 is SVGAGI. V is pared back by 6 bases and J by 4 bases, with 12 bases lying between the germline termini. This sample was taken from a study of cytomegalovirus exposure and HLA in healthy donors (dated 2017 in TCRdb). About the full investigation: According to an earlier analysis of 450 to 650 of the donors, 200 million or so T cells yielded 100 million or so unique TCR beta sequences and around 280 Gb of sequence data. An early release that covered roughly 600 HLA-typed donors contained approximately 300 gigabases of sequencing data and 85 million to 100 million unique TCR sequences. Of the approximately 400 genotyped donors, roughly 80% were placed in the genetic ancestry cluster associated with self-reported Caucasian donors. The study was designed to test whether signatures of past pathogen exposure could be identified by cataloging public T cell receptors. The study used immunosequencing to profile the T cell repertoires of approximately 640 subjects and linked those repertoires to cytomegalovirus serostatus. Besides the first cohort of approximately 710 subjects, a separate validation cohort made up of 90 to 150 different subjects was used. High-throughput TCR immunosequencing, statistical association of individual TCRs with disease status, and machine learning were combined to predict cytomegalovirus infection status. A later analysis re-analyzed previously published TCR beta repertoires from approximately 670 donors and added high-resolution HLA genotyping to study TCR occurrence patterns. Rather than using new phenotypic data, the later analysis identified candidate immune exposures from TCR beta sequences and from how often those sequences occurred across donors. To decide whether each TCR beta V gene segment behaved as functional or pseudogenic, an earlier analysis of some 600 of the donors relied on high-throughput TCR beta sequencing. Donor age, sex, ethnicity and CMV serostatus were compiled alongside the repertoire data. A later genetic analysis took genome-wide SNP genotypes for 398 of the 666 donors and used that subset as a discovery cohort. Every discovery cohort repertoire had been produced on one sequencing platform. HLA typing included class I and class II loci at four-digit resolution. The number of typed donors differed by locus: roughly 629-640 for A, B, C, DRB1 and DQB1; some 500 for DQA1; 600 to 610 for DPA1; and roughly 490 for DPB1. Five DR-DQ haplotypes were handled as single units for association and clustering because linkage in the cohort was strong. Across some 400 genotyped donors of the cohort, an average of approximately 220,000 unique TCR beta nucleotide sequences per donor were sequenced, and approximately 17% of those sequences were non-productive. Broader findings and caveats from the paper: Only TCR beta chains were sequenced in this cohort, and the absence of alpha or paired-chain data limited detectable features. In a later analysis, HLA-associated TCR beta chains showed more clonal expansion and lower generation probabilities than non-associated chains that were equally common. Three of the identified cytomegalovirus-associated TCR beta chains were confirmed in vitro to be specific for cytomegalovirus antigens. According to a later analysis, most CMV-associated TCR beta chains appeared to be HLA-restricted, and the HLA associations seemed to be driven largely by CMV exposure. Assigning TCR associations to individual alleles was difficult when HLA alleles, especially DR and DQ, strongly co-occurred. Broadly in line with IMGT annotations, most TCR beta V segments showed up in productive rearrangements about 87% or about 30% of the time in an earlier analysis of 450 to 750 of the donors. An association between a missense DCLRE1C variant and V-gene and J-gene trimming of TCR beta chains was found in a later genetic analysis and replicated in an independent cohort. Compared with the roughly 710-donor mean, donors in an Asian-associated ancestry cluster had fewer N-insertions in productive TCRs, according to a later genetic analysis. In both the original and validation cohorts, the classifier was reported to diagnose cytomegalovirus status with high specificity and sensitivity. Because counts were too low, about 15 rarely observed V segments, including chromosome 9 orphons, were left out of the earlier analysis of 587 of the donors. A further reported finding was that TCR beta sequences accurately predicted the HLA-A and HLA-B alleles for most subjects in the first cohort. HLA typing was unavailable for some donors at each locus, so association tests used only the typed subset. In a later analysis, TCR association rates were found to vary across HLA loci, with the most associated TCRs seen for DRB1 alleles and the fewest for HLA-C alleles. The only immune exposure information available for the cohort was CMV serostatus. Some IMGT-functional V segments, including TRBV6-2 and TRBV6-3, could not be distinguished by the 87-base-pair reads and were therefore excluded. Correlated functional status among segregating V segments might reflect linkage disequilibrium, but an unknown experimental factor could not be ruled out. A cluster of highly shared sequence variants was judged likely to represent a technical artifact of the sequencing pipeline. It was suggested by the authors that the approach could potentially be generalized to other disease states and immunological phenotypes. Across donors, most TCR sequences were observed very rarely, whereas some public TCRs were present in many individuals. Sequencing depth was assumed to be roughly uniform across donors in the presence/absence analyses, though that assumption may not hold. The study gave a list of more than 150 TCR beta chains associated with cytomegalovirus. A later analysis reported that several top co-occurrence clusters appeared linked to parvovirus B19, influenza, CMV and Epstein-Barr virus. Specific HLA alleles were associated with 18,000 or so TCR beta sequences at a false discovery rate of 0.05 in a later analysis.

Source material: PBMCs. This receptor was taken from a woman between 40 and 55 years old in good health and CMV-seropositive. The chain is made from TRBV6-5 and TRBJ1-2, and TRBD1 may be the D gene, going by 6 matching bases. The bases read TGTGCCAGCAGCCTCGGACAGCTCTATGGCTACACCTTC. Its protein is CASSLGQLYGYTF.